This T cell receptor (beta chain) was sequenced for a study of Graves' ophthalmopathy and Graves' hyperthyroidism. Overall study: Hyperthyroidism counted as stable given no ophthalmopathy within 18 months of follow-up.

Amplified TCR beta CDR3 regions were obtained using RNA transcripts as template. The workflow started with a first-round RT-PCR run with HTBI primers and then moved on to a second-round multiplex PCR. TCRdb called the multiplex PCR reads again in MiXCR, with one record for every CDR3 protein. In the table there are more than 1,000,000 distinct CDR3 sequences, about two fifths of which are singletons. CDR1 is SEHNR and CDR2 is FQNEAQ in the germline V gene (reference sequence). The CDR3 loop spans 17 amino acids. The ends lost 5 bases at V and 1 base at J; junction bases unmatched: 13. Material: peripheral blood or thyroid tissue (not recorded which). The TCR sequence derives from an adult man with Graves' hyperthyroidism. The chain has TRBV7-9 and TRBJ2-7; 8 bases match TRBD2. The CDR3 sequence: CASSQLSQGLVSYEQYF. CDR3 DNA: TGTGCCAGCAGCCAACTCTCCCAGGGACTAGTTTCCTACGAGCAGTACTTC.